This T cell receptor beta chain was documented in a study of response to subunit inactivated influenza vaccine. Using its own MiXCR run on the RT-PCR reads, TCRdb lists one record per CDR3 protein. The table shows around 520,000 distinct CDR3 sequences, with 25% occurring only once. CDR1 SGHRS and CDR2 YFSETQ come from the germline V gene. The CDR3 is 15 amino acids. Deletions cut 0 bases from V and 0 bases from J, with 10 bases between. This clonotype was seen ten or more times. This chain joins TRBV5-1 and TRBJ2-7; D tentatively fits TRBD1 or TRBD2 (5 bases each). This clonotype originated in a man aged 50 to 60 who received an inactivated influenza vaccine. Material: CD4+ T cells sorted from PBMCs, obtained approximately 5 days after vaccination. Here the CDR3 reads CASSLDPGTSYEQYF. CDR3 nucleotides: TGCGCCAGCAGCTTGGATCCGGGGACCTCCTACGAGCAGTACTTC.